The clone carrying this T cell receptor (beta chain) was recorded a few times. These data originate in a study of T-cell memory formation after mild COVID-19. V lost 2 bases to trimming and J lost 0 bases, with 8 bases between them. This CDR3 has 14 residues. CDR1 is SGHRS and CDR2 is YFSETQ in the germline V gene. TCRdb independently ran MiXCR on the 5' RACE reads; one entry per CDR3 protein. Altogether around 530,000 distinct CDR3 sequences are present, about 20% being singletons, with the ten largest covering about 8.4%. This receptor was taken from an adult woman who had mild COVID-19 (a few samples of this study predate the infection). Cell type and time point are not known. Sample: PBMCs or a T cell subset sorted from them (not recorded which). The chain uses TRBV5-1 and TRBJ1-2, with D unresolved. CDR3: CASSLRSANYGYTF. In DNA form, the CDR3 reads TGCGCCAGCAGCTTAAGATCAGCTAACTATGGCTACACCTTC.